Detailed here is one T cell receptor (beta chain). The target antigen is unknown. Blood collection times were about day -28 and days 30, 100, 180 posttransplant. The CDR3 spans 10 residues. The germline CDR1 and CDR2 sequences are DFQATT and SNEGSKA (reference sequence). V was cut by 5 bases and J by 11 bases, with 10 bases left in between. Profiling relied on immunoSEQ multiplex PCR, and the TCRdb table lists in-frame clones only, not all of them. The sample contains roughly 13,000 clones, around nine tenths of which appear only once. The data were taken from a study of T cell clonotyping in hematopoietic cell transplantation. Study results and caveats: At the given depth, recipient repertoires were over 95% de novo clonotypes. Pathologically expanded recipient clonotypes increased progressively from day 30 to day 180 as diversity fell.

The specimen comprised PBMCs, sampled 100 days after allogeneic stem cell transplant. The sequence was obtained from a female patient in her forties or fifties who had an allogeneic stem cell transplant from an unrelated donor, so the T cells may come from the graft donor. Some clones in this sample may be carry-over from other donors' samples. This chain links TRBV20-1 with TRBJ2-4; a possible D gene is TRBD2 (5 bases). The CDR3 sequence: CSAPWGVQYF. The CDR3 region has the DNA TGCAGTGCTCCCTGGGGAGTTCAGTACTTC.